Following are 27 T cell receptor beta chains from one sample sequenced in a study of OX40 agonist ivuxolimab in advanced cancers. Clones were read by immunoSEQ multiplex PCR, and TCRdb kept only the in-frame ones, dropping some. The sample shows about 61,000 clones, approximately 77% of them seen only once. Specimen: CD4+ or CD8+ T cells sorted from blood, collected in a trial of the OX40 agonist ivuxolimab. The receptors shown here come from an adult with an advanced solid tumor such as melanoma, head and neck, liver or kidney cancer.

The chain has TRBV15 and TRBJ2-7, with D possibly matching TRBD2 (6 bases). The CDR3 covers 17 residues. The germline V and J ends were trimmed by 2 bases and 5 bases, with 22 bases remaining between them. The V gene's germline CDR1 is LNHNV and CDR2 YYDKDF (reference sequence). The CDR3 spells CATSRPLGGWEDDEQYF. As DNA, the CDR3 is TGTGCCACCAGCAGACCCCTTGGTGGGTGGGAGGACGACGAGCAGTACTTC.

The chain carries TRBV11-2 and TRBJ2-5; 12 bases agree with TRBD2. The ends lost 5 bases at V and 7 bases at J; junction bases unmatched: 11. CDR3 size: 16 residues. Germline V CDR1 and CDR2: SGHAT, FQNNGV. In DNA, the CDR3 is TGTGCCAGCAGCCCCCGGACTAGCGGGGCAAAGGGGACCCAGTACTTC. The encoded protein is CASSPRTSGAKGTQYF.

The gene calls are TRBV6-1 and TRBJ2-2; 7 bases match TRBD2. After removal of 1 base from V and 13 bases from J, the junction contained 15 bases not matched to a gene. The CDR3 runs to 16 residues. The germline V gene has CDR1 MNHNS and CDR2 SASEGT. CDR3 coding DNA: TGTGCCAGCAGTGAAGGGGCGGGAGCCCTAAGGTTCGGGCTGTTTTTT. Translation: CASSEGAGALRFGLFF.

In this sample, this clone turned up many times. V usage is TRBV2 and J usage is TRBJ2-7, with D maybe TRBD2 (6 bases). The CDR3 sequence is 16 residues long. The V and J ends lost 8 bases and 0 bases respectively, with 20 bases between them. In germline, CDR1 is SNHLY, CDR2 FYNNEI. The CDR3 coding sequence is TGTGCCAGCGTGTTTCCCCGGGACTCACTCTCCTACGAGCAGTACTTC. It codes for CASVFPRDSLSYEQYF.

The chain has TRBV4-3 and TRBJ2-3; D ambiguous. This CDR3 has 13 residues. V was trimmed by 4 bases and J by 3 bases, leaving 8 bases between them. The germline CDR1 and CDR2 sequences are LGHNA and YSLEER. The CDR3 DNA sequence: TGCGCCAGCAGCCGCCTAAGGACAGATACGCAGTATTTT. Translated, it gives CASSRLRTDTQYF.

The chain employs TRBV6-6 and TRBJ1-2; the D gene is possibly TRBD1 (5 bases). The V and J ends lost 8 bases and 6 bases respectively, with 16 bases between them. The CDR3 length is 13 residues. Germline values: CDR1 MNHNY, CDR2 SVGAGI (reference sequence). The CDR3 region has the DNA TGTGCCAGCCATTCACAGGAGGTGGATGGCTACACCTTC. Amino acids: CASHSQEVDGYTF.

V gene TRBV5-4 combines with J gene TRBJ1-2; D call uncertain. Trimming removed 0 bases at V and 8 bases at J, with 11 bases between. Per the germline V gene, CDR1 is SGHNT and CDR2 is YYREEE (reference sequence). The CDR3 is 13 residues long. In DNA, the CDR3 is TGTGCCAGCAGCTTGGAAGCTTTGCGGGGCTACACCTTC. Residues: CASSLEALRGYTF.

This sequence joins TRBV2 and TRBJ1-5, with D uncertain. The CDR3 contains 15 residues. Germline V gene lookup returns CDR1 SNHLY and CDR2 FYNNEI. Trimming took off 3 bases at V and 0 bases at J, with 9 bases between the two ends. The CDR3: CASSEPGSSNQPQHF. CDR3 in DNA: TGTGCCAGCAGTGAGCCGGGGAGTAGCAATCAGCCCCAGCATTTT. Together with reference TRBV2 and TRBJ1-5, the CDR3 gives the full variable domain: EPEVTQTPSHQVTQMGQEVILRCVPISNHLYFYWYRQILGQKVEFLVSFYNNEISEKSEIFDDQFSVERPDGSNFTLKIRSTKLEDSAMYFCASSEPGSSNQPQHFGDGTRLSIL.

The J gene is TRBJ1-4, the V gene TRBV5-5; possible D gene TRBD1, 5 bases. V was shortened by 4 bases and J by 8 bases, with 21 bases between the two germline ends. Germline loops: CDR1 SGHKS, CDR2 YYEKEE (reference sequence). CDR3 length equals 16 residues. The CDR3 spells CASSPDLEDIYEKLFF. The CDR3 DNA follows: TGTGCCAGCAGCCCGGATCTTGAGGACATCTACGAAAAACTGTTTTTT.

V and J are TRBV14 and TRBJ2-1; 12 nucleotides align to TRBD2. V gave up 5 bases and J gave up 8 bases; unmatched junction bases: 10. The CDR3 is made up of 16 amino acids. Germline V gives CDR1 SGHDN, CDR2 FVKESK. CDR3 protein: CASSELLAGGRDEQFF. The CDR3 coding sequence is TGTGCCAGCAGCGAGTTACTAGCGGGAGGTAGAGATGAGCAGTTCTTC. The full variable domain, its missing parts supplied by reference TRBV14 and TRBJ2-1, is EAGVTQFPSHSVIEKGQTVTLRCDPISGHDNLYWYRRVMGKEIKFLLHFVKESKQDESGMPNNRFLAERTGGTYSTLKVQPAELEDSGVYFCASSELLAGGRDEQFFGPGTRLTVL.

The chain employs TRBV28 and TRBJ2-5; D gene ambiguous. V shed 2 bases and J shed 1 base, with 8 bases lying between them. The CDR3 length is 14 residues. CDR1 and CDR2 (germline): MDHEN, SYDVKM. The CDR3 spells CASSLTETQETQYF. Written as DNA, the CDR3 is TGTGCCAGCAGTTTAACCGAAACCCAAGAGACCCAGTACTTC.

The chain couples TRBV7-3 to TRBJ2-1, with 11 bases identical to TRBD2. The CDR3 is 14 amino acids. In germline, CDR1 is SGHTA, CDR2 FQGTGA. V lost 10 bases and J lost 4; bases outside the gene matches: 6. The CDR3, as DNA: TGTGCCACCGCTATAGCGGGAGGGTACAATGAGCAGTTCTTC. This codes for CATAIAGGYNEQFF.

The chain uses TRBV29-1 and TRBJ1-1; D is uncertain. The V gene's germline CDR1 is SQVTM and CDR2 ANQGSEA. V dropped 0 bases and J dropped 0 bases, with 8 bases sitting between them. CDR3 length: 14 amino acids. The CDR3 DNA sequence: TGCAGCGTTGAAGAGGACGGCTTGAACACTGAAGCTTTCTTT. This translates into CSVEEDGLNTEAFF.

This sequence joins TRBV5-1 and TRBJ1-1; D possibly corresponds to TRBD1 (5 bases). The CDR3 is 14 amino acids. Germline CDR1 SGHRS, CDR2 YFSETQ. V lost 4 bases and J lost 1, with 11 bases in between. The CDR3 spells CASSSGTGNTEAFF. The CDR3, as DNA: TGCGCCAGCAGCAGCGGGACCGGGAACACTGAAGCTTTCTTT.

This clone was seen a few times. V is TRBV18 and J is TRBJ2-1; unclear D gene. Germline V lookup: CDR1 KGHSH, CDR2 LQKENI. CDR3 length: 15 amino acids. V was trimmed by 3 bases and J by 2 bases, leaving 11 bases between them. The CDR3 nucleotides are TGTGCCAGCTCACCCTCTATCCGGACCTACAATGAGCAGTTCTTC. It translates to CASSPSIRTYNEQFF.

J is TRBJ2-2 and V is TRBV5-1; D call uncertain. Per germline, CDR1 SGHRS and CDR2 YFSETQ. This CDR3 comprises 14 residues. V was trimmed by 1 base and J by 5 bases, leaving 9 bases between them. CDR3 DNA sequence: TGCGCCAGCAGCTTGTCCCAGACTACCGGGGAGCTGTTTTTT. Its protein is CASSLSQTTGELFF.

This chain joins TRBV5-1 and TRBJ1-6; D remains ambiguous. The CDR3 is made up of 13 amino acids. Deletions cut 0 bases from V and 6 bases from J, with 4 bases between. Germline loops: CDR1 SGHRS, CDR2 YFSETQ. CDR3 in DNA: TGCGCCAGCAGCTTGGGGTCTAATTCACCCCTCCACTTT. Residues: CASSLGSNSPLHF.

This chain links TRBV19 with TRBJ1-1; no firm D call. The CDR3 length is 14 residues. Trimming took 7 bases from V and 6 from J, leaving 18 bases between them. Germline CDR1 is LNHDA and CDR2 is SQIVND (reference sequence). DNA for the CDR3: TGTGCCAGTAAACACGGCACCCCGCGGGCTGAAGCTTTCTTT. Protein sequence: CASKHGTPRAEAFF.

CDR3 protein: CASSPPNRGMVYNEQFF. The CDR3 DNA reads TGTGCCAGCTCACCACCTAACAGGGGGATGGTTTACAATGAGCAGTTCTTC. The chain joins TRBV18 to TRBJ2-1, with 8 nucleotides matching TRBD1. V gave up 0 bases and J gave up 4 bases; unmatched junction bases: 8. This CDR3 contains 17 residues. Germline loops: CDR1 KGHSH, CDR2 LQKENI. Together with reference TRBV18 and TRBJ2-1, the CDR3 gives the full variable domain: NAGVMQNPRHLVRRRGQEARLRCSPMKGHSHVYWYRQLPEEGLKFMVYLQKENIIDESGMPKERFSAEFPKEGPSILRIQQVVRGDSAAYFCASSPPNRGMVYNEQFFGPGTRLTVL.

This clone was seen once. The chain uses TRBV4-2 and TRBJ2-3; D is ambiguous. Trimming cost V 0 bases and J 1 base, with 5 bases left between them. CDR3 length: 14 residues. The germline V gene encodes CDR1 LGHNA and CDR2 YNFKEQ. The CDR3 region has the DNA TGTGCCAGCAGCCAAGATTTAGGCACAGATACGCAGTATTTT. It translates to CASSQDLGTDTQYF.

This rearrangement joins TRBV11-2 to TRBJ2-7, with D maybe TRBD2 (5 bases). Trimming left V 5 bases short and J 7 bases short, with 18 bases between. The V gene's germline CDR1 is SGHAT and CDR2 FQNNGV. The CDR3 covers 14 residues. DNA of the CDR3: TGTGCCAGCAGCCAAGCGGCTAGGCCGAATGAGCAGTACTTC. This encodes CASSQAARPNEQYF.

The CDR3 sequence: CASSKLNYGYTF. The DNA for the CDR3 is TGTGCCAGTAGTAAACTCAACTATGGCTACACCTTC. The chain carries TRBV19 and TRBJ1-2; unclear D gene. The length of the CDR3 is 12 residues. Germline V CDR1 and CDR2: LNHDA, SQIVND (reference sequence). Trimming removed 4 bases from V and 2 bases from J, with 5 bases in between.

The V call is TRBV15, the J call TRBJ2-7; 8 nucleotides line up with TRBD1. Germline lookup yields CDR1 LNHNV and CDR2 YYDKDF (reference sequence). The junction had 6 bases not matched to a gene; V was cut back by 4 bases and J by 1 base. The CDR3 is 15 residues long. The CDR3 protein is CATSKGQGWSYEQYF. The DNA of the CDR3 is TGTGCCACCAGCAAAGGACAGGGTTGGTCCTACGAGCAGTACTTC.

The J gene is TRBJ2-3, the V gene TRBV7-8; 11 positions agree with TRBD2. With 3 bases clipped from V and 4 bases from J, the junction kept 6 bases outside the gene matches. Per germline, CDR1 SGHVS and CDR2 FQNEAQ. CDR3 length equals 16 residues. Written as DNA, the CDR3 is TGTGCCAGCAGCTTCGTTGTAGCGGGAGGGCCAGATACGCAGTATTTT. It is translated as CASSFVVAGGPDTQYF.

Details on this clone: Distinct nucleotide sequences in the sample also encode this CDR3. This chain joins TRBV25-1 and TRBJ1-1; D may be TRBD1 (5 bases). The V and J ends lost 7 bases and 4 bases respectively, with 19 bases between them. This CDR3 comprises 15 residues. The germline V gene has CDR1 MGHDK and CDR2 SYGVNS. CDR3 sequence: CASKRAGGEGTEAFF. The DNA of the CDR3 is TGTGCCAGCAAACGGGCGGGGGGGGAGGGCACTGAAGCTTTCTTT.

In DNA form, the CDR3 reads TGCGCCAGCAGCCAAGAAGATAACTATGGCTACACCTTC. It translates to CASSQEDNYGYTF. V gene TRBV4-1 combines with J gene TRBJ1-2; D unresolved. This CDR3 has 13 amino acids. Germline CDR1 is MGHRA and CDR2 is YSYEKL. Between the trimmed V and J ends, which lost 0 bases and 1 base, there was a span of 3 bases.

The chain is built from TRBV6-4 and TRBJ1-2, with D possibly matching TRBD1 (6 bases). The CDR3 is made up of 13 amino acids. Deletions cut 6 bases from V and 8 bases from J, with 16 bases between. Germline lookup yields CDR1 MRHNA and CDR2 SNTAGT. The CDR3 region is CASRENRDSGYTF. The DNA for the CDR3 is TGTGCCAGCAGGGAAAACAGGGATAGCGGCTACACCTTC.